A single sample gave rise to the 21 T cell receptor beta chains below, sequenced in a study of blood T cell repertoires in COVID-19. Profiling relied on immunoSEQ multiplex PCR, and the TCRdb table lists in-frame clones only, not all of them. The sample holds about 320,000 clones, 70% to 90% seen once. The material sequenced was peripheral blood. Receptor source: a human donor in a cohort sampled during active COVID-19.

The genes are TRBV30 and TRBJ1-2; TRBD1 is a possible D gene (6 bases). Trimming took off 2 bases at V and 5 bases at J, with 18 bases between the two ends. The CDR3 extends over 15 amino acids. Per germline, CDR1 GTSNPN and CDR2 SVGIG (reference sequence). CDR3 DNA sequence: TGTGCCTGGAGTCCGGGACATGGGATATGGTATGGCTACACCTTC. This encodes CAWSPGHGIWYGYTF.

This chain's CDR3 is CASSSGDFLNTIYF. CDR3 nucleotides: TGTGCCAGCAGCTCGGGAGACTTCTTAAACACCATATATTTT. The genes are TRBV5-6 and TRBJ1-3; D is unclear. In germline, CDR1 is SGHDT, CDR2 YYEEEE. V lost 3 bases, J lost 6 bases, and 13 bases lay in between. The CDR3 contains 14 residues.

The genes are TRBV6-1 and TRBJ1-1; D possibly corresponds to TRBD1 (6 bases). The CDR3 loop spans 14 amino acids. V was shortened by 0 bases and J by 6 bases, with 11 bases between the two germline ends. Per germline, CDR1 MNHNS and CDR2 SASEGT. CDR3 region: CASSEARTESEAFF. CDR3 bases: TGTGCCAGCAGTGAAGCGAGGACAGAATCTGAAGCTTTCTTT.

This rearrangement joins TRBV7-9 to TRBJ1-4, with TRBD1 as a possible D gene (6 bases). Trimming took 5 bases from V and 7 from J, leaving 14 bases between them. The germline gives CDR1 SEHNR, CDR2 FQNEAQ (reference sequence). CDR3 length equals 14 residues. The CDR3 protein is CASSPARQVEKLFF. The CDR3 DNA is TGTGCCAGCAGCCCCGCCAGACAGGTTGAAAAACTGTTTTTT.

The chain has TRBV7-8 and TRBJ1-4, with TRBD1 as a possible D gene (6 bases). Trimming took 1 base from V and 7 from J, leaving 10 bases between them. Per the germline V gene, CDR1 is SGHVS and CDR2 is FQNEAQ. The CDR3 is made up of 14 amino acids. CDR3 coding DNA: TGTGCCAGCAGCTTAGGGAGGACAGCTGAAAAACTGTTTTTT. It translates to CASSLGRTAEKLFF.

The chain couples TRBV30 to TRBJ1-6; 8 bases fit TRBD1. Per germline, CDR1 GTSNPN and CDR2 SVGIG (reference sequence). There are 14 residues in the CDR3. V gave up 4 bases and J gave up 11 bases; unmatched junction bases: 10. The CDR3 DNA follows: TGTGCCTGGAAAGGCAGGGGGCTTTCTCCACCCCTCCACTTT. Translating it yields CAWKGRGLSPPLHF.

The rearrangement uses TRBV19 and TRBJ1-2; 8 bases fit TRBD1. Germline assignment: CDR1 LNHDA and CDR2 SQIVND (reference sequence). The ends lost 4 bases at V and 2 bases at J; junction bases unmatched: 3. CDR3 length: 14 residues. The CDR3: CASSRGQGNYGYTF. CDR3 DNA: TGTGCCAGTAGTAGAGGACAGGGCAACTATGGCTACACCTTC. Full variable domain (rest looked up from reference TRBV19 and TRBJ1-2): DGGITQSPKYLFRKEGQNVTLSCEQNLNHDAMYWYRQDPGQGLRLIYYSQIVNDFQKGDIAEGYSVSREKKESFPLTVTSAQKNPTAFYLCASSRGQGNYGYTFGSGTRLTVV.

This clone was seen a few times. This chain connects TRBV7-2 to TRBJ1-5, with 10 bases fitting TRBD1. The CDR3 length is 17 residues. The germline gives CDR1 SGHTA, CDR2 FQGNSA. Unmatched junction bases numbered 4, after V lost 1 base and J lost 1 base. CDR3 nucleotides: TGTGCCAGCAGCTTAGGCCGGGACAGGGGCAGCAATCAGCCCCAGCATTTT. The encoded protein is CASSLGRDRGSNQPQHF.

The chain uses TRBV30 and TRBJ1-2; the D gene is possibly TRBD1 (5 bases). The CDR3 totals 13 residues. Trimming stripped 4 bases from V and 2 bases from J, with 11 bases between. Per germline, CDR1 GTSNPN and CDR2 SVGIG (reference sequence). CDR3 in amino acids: CAWTQGFNYGYTF. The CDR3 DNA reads TGTGCCTGGACCCAGGGCTTCAACTATGGCTACACCTTC.

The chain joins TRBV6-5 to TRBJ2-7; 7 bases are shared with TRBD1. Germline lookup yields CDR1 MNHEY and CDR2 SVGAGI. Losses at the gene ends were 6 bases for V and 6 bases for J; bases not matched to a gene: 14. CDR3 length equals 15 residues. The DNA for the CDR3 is TGTGCCAGCAGCTCTTGGCAGGGGGAAAATCGCGAGCAGTACTTC. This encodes CASSSWQGENREQYF.

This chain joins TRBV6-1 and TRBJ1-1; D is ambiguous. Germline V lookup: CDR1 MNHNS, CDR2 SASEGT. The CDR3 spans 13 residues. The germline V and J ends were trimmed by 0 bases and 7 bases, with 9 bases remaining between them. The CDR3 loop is CASSEAWEHEAFF. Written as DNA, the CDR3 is TGTGCCAGCAGTGAAGCGTGGGAGCATGAAGCTTTCTTT.

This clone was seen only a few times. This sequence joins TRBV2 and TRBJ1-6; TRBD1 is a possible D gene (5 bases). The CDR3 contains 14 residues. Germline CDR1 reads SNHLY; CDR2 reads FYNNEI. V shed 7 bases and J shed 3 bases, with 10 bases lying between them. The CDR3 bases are TGTGCCAGCACCCCGGACAACTATAATTCACCCCTCCACTTT. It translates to CASTPDNYNSPLHF.

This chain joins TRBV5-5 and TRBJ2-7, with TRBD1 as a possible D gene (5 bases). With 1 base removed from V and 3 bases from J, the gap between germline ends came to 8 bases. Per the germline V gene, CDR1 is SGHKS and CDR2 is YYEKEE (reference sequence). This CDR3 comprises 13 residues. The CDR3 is CASSLTGDYEQYF. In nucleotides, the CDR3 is TGTGCCAGCAGCTTGACAGGAGACTACGAGCAGTACTTC.

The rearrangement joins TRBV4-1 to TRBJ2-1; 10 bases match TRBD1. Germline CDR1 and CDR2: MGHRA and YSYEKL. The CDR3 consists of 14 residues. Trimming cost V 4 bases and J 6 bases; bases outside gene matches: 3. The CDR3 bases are TGCGCCAGCAGCCGCTGGGACAGGGGCAATGAGCAGTTCTTC. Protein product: CASSRWDRGNEQFF.

The CDR3 protein is CAWSELGHLDEQYF. The CDR3 DNA follows: TGTGCCTGGAGTGAATTGGGACATCTCGACGAGCAGTACTTC. The chain carries TRBV30 and TRBJ2-7, with D perhaps TRBD1 (6 bases). The ends were cut back, 1 base at V and 5 bases at J, with 15 bases in the middle. This CDR3 region has 14 residues. Germline assignment: CDR1 GTSNPN and CDR2 SVGIG (reference sequence).

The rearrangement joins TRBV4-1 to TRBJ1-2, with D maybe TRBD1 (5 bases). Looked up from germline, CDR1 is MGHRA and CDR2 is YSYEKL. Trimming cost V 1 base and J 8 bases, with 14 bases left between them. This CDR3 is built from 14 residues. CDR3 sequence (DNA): TGCGCCAGCAGCCAAGTTCGGCAGGGATGGGGCTACACCTTC. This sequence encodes CASSQVRQGWGYTF.

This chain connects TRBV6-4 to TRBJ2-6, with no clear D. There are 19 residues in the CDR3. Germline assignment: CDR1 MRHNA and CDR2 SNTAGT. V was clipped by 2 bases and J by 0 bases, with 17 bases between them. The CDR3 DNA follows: TGTGCCAGCAGTGACCCCAAATTGATAATTAGCTCTGGGGCCAACGTCCTGACTTTC. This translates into CASSDPKLIISSGANVLTF.

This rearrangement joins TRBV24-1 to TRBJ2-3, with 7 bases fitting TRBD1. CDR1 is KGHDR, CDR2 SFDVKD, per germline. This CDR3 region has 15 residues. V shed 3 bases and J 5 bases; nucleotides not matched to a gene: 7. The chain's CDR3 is CATSDQGTVRDTQYF. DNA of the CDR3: TGTGCCACCAGTGATCAAGGGACAGTTCGAGATACGCAGTATTTT.

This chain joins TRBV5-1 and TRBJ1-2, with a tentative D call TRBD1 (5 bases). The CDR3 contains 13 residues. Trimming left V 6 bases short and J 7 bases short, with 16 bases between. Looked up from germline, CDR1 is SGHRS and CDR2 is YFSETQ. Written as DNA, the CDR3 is TGCGCCAGCACCGTTACAGGAGAGAGTGGCTACACCTTC. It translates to CASTVTGESGYTF.

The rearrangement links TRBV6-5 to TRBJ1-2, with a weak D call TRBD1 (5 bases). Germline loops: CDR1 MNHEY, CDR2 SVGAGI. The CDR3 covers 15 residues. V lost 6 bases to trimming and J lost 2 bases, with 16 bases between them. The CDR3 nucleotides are TGTGCCAGCAGCTCCCCTTCTGACAGCAACTATGGCTACACCTTC. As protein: CASSSPSDSNYGYTF.

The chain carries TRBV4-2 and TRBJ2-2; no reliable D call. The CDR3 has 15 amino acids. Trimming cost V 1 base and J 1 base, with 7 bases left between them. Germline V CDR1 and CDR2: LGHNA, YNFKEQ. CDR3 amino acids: CASSQVNRNTGELFF. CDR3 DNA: TGTGCCAGCAGCCAAGTTAACAGGAACACCGGGGAGCTGTTTTTT.